The clone carrying this T cell receptor (beta chain) was counted only a few times. TCRdb reanalysed the 5' RACE reads using MiXCR and keeps one entry per CDR3 protein. The top ten clones hold under 0.35% of a sample with around 1.7 million distinct CDR3 sequences, less than 35% of them seen once. The sample comes from a study of identical twins. The CDR3 has 12 amino acids. CDR1 is DFQATT and CDR2 is SNEGSKA in the germline V gene (reference sequence). Sequencing was carried out using cord blood. This clonotype was obtained from a newborn girl in good health. V gene TRBV20-1 combines with J gene TRBJ2-1; D gene unclear. The J call could be wrong; TRBJ2-7 is a better fit for the DNA end. The CDR3 here is CSARELYNEQYF. The CDR3 coding sequence is TGCAGTGCTAGAGAACTTTACAATGAGCAGTACTTC.